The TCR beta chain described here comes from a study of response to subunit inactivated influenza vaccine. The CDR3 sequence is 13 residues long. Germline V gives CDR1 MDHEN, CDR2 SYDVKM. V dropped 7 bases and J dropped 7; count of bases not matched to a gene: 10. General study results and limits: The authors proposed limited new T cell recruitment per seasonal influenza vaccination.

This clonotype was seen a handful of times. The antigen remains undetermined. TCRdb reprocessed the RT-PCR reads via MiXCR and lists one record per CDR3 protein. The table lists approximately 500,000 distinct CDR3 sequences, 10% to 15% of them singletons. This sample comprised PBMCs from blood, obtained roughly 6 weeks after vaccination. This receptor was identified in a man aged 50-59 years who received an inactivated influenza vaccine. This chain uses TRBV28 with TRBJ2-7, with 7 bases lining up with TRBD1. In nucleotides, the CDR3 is TGTGCCAGCACCCGAGGGATCAGGGGGGAGCAGTACTTC. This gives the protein CASTRGIRGEQYF.